Below are 2 T cell receptor beta chains sequenced from a single sample in a study of blood T cell repertoires in COVID-19. The method was immunoSEQ multiplex PCR; TCRdb's version includes in-frame clones alone and lacks a portion of them. The sample includes approximately 400,000 clones, 88% of them seen just once. Sequenced input: peripheral blood. These receptors were obtained from a woman aged 45 to 65 with COVID-19, enrolled during active disease.

This chain links TRBV19 with TRBJ2-3; 7 nucleotides align to TRBD1. CDR1 and CDR2 from the germline V gene are LNHDA and SQIVND (reference sequence). The ends lost 5 bases at V and 2 bases at J; junction bases unmatched: 7. This CDR3 spans 15 amino acids. DNA of the CDR3: TGTGCCAGTAGTTGGGACAGTCGGGCCACAGATACGCAGTATTTT. As protein: CASSWDSRATDTQYF.

This clone occurred once. J is TRBJ1-1 and V is TRBV9; 9 positions match TRBD1. Looked up from germline, CDR1 is SGDLS and CDR2 is YYNGEE. The CDR3 consists of 15 residues. V shed 4 bases and J 3 bases; nucleotides not matched to a gene: 7. This CDR3 reads CASSPRTGEDTEAFF. The CDR3 nucleotides read TGTGCCAGCAGCCCCCGGACAGGGGAAGACACTGAAGCTTTCTTT.